Below, 10 T cell receptor beta chains from the same sample are listed, as sequenced in a study of T cell repertoires in cytomegalovirus infection. TCRdb independently ran MiXCR on the reads; one entry per CDR3 protein. Among roughly 230,000 distinct CDR3 sequences, over 20% were seen once, and the ten largest hold 18%. Sequencing was performed on CD8+ T cells from PBMCs. The source is a human donor in good health (CMV status not recorded). Some clones in this sample may be carry-over from other donors' samples.

Details on this clonotype: A read error is possible here, since a much larger clone lies one base away. This chain uses TRBV9 with TRBJ2-1; a possible D gene is TRBD1 (5 bases). Germline CDR1 is SGDLS and CDR2 is YYNGEE. CDR3 length: 15 residues. The CDR3 spells CANSVSGLAYNEQFF. In DNA, the CDR3 is TGTGCCAACAGCGTATCAGGGTTGGCCTACAATGAGCAGTTCTTC.

The V call is TRBV15, the J call TRBJ2-5; maybe TRBD1 (5 bases). Germline CDR1 and CDR2: LNHNV and YYDKDF (reference sequence). The CDR3 has 15 residues. The V gene lost 1 base and the J gene lost 3 bases, with 12 bases spanning the gap. The CDR3 region has the DNA TGTGCCACCAGCAGAGTCTTATCAGGGAAAGAGACCCAGTACTTC. It is translated as CATSRVLSGKETQYF.

V is TRBV7-3 and J is TRBJ1-6; a weak D match, TRBD1 (6 bases). The V gene lost 5 bases and the J gene lost 7 bases, with 15 bases spanning the gap. CDR1 is SGHTA and CDR2 is FQGTGA in the germline V gene. The CDR3 runs to 15 residues. CDR3 protein: CASSVGGTINSPLHF. The CDR3 coding sequence is TGTGCCAGCAGCGTAGGAGGGACAATAAATTCACCCCTCCACTTT.

This sequence joins TRBV20-1 and TRBJ1-6; a weak D match, TRBD1 (5 bases). This CDR3 contains 17 residues. CDR1 is DFQATT and CDR2 is SNEGSKA in the germline V gene (reference sequence). Trimming removed 0 bases at V and 10 bases at J, with 22 bases between. The CDR3 region has the DNA TGCAGTGCTAGAGATCCGGGGTCTGGGCCGGGGGAATCACCCCTCCACTTT. This gives the protein CSARDPGSGPGESPLHF.

This clonotype was observed a few times. The CDR3 is CAWSVQGDQPQHF. In DNA form, the CDR3 reads TGTGCCTGGAGTGTACAAGGGGATCAGCCCCAGCATTTT. This chain joins TRBV30 and TRBJ1-5; D perhaps matches TRBD1 (5 bases). CDR1 and CDR2 (germline): GTSNPN, SVGIG (reference sequence). The CDR3 is made up of 13 amino acids. Deletions cut 0 bases from V and 5 bases from J, with 8 bases between.

V and J are TRBV7-9 and TRBJ1-1; D remains ambiguous. The germline V and J ends were trimmed by 3 bases and 6 bases, with 14 bases remaining between them. From germline, CDR1 is SEHNR and CDR2 FQNEAQ (reference sequence). The CDR3 has 14 amino acids. The CDR3 spells CASSFDGRRAEAFF. The CDR3 DNA is TGTGCCAGCAGCTTCGACGGGCGGAGGGCTGAAGCTTTCTTT. The complete variable domain, with remaining parts taken from reference TRBV7-9 and TRBJ1-1, reads DTGVSQNPRHKITKRGQNVTFRCDPISEHNRLYWYRQTLGQGPEFLTYFQNEAQLEKSRLLSDRFSAERPKGSFSTLEIQRTEQGDSAMYLCASSFDGRRAEAFFGQGTRLTVV.

The chain is built from TRBV2 and TRBJ2-7; 10 bases are shared with TRBD1. The CDR3 covers 15 residues. Losses at the gene ends were 8 bases for V and 7 bases for J; bases not matched to a gene: 14. CDR1 is SNHLY, CDR2 FYNNEI, per germline. CDR3 sequence: CASYHPDRGLGEQYF. The CDR3 bases are TGTGCCAGCTACCACCCAGACAGGGGGCTCGGTGAGCAGTACTTC.

Many counts were recorded for this clonotype. The chain links TRBV24-1 to TRBJ2-1, with 9 bases lining up with TRBD2. V lost 9 bases, J lost 4 bases, and 9 bases stayed unmatched. This CDR3 contains 15 residues. CDR1 is KGHDR and CDR2 is SFDVKD in the germline V gene. This CDR3 reads CATSPRTSVYNEQFF. CDR3 DNA: TGTGCCACCTCTCCCCGGACTAGCGTATACAATGAGCAGTTCTTC.

Ten or more counts support this clonotype. The chain recombines TRBV7-6 with TRBJ2-6; possible D gene TRBD1, 6 bases. The germline V and J ends were trimmed by 5 bases and 0 bases, with 20 bases remaining between them. This CDR3 has 19 amino acids. Per the germline V gene, CDR1 is SGHVS and CDR2 is FNYEAQ. Written as DNA, the CDR3 is TGTGCCAGCAGCCCAATCGAGACAGGTTCTTCCTCTGGGGCCAACGTCCTGACTTTC. Encoded protein: CASSPIETGSSSGANVLTF.

This clonotype was detected many times. V usage is TRBV7-9 and J usage is TRBJ2-1; D is undetermined. Germline V gives CDR1 SEHNR, CDR2 FQNEAQ (reference sequence). The germline V and J ends were trimmed by 1 base and 9 bases, with 16 bases remaining between them. The CDR3 sequence is 15 residues long. This CDR3 reads CASSLEVGAVGEQFF. Here the CDR3 DNA reads TGTGCCAGCAGCTTAGAGGTGGGCGCGGTGGGTGAGCAGTTCTTC. Complete variable domain (other parts from reference TRBV7-9 and TRBJ2-1): DTGVSQNPRHKITKRGQNVTFRCDPISEHNRLYWYRQTLGQGPEFLTYFQNEAQLEKSRLLSDRFSAERPKGSFSTLEIQRTEQGDSAMYLCASSLEVGAVGEQFFGPGTRLTVL.